One and the same sample provided the 12 T cell receptor beta chains below, sequenced in a study of cytomegalovirus exposure and HLA in healthy donors. Data came from immunoSEQ multiplex PCR; TCRdb stores just in-frame clones and leaves some out. The sample has some 150,000 clones, approximately 86% seen once. The sample taken for sequencing was PBMCs. The receptors shown here come from a man between 18 and 29 years old in good health and CMV-seropositive.

This chain joins TRBV5-4 and TRBJ1-1; 8 bases map to TRBD1. Losses at the gene ends were 4 bases for V and 1 base for J; bases not matched to a gene: 3. The CDR3 is made up of 14 amino acids. Germline CDR1 SGHNT, CDR2 YYREEE (reference sequence). This CDR3 is CASSLDRGNTEAFF. In DNA, the CDR3 is TGTGCCAGCAGCCTAGACAGGGGGAACACTGAAGCTTTCTTT.

This chain links TRBV30 with TRBJ2-3; D is possibly TRBD2 (5 bases). The germline CDR1 and CDR2 sequences are GTSNPN and SVGIG (reference sequence). The ends were cut back, 2 bases at V and 4 bases at J, with 10 bases in the middle. This CDR3 comprises 13 residues. In nucleotides, the CDR3 is TGTGCCTGGAGTCAAAGGCGGGCAGATACGCAGTATTTT. Its translation: CAWSQRRADTQYF.

Only a few counts were recorded for this clone. The J gene is TRBJ1-1, the V gene TRBV30; no reliable D call. Per the germline V gene, CDR1 is GTSNPN and CDR2 is SVGIG (reference sequence). This CDR3 region has 12 residues. V was clipped by 3 bases and J by 3 bases, with 8 bases between them. The CDR3 spells CAWSRRDTEAFF. DNA of the CDR3: TGTGCCTGGAGCCGTCGCGACACTGAAGCTTTCTTT.

This chain joins TRBV9 and TRBJ2-3, with D unclear. With 0 bases removed from V and 3 bases from J, the gap between germline ends came to 8 bases. Germline V gene data show CDR1 as SGDLS and CDR2 as YYNGEE. The CDR3 has 14 residues. The CDR3 region is CASSVDLGTDTQYF. CDR3 sequence (DNA): TGTGCCAGCAGCGTAGACCTAGGAACAGATACGCAGTATTTT.

V is TRBV27 and J is TRBJ1-6; D unresolved. Trimming removed 3 bases at V and 9 bases at J, with 12 bases between. Germline CDR1 and CDR2: MNHEY and SMNVEV (reference sequence). The CDR3 is 14 residues long. CDR3 bases: TGTGCCAGCAGTTTTAGGCAGGCGGGTTCACCCCTCCACTTT. Its protein product is CASSFRQAGSPLHF.

V is TRBV9 and J is TRBJ2-3; the match to TRBD1 covers 7 bases. CDR1 is SGDLS and CDR2 is YYNGEE in the germline V gene. J lost 2 bases, V lost 0 bases, and 6 bases had no gene match. There are 16 residues in the CDR3. The CDR3 sequence: CASSVAQGVYTDTQYF. In DNA, the CDR3 is TGTGCCAGCAGCGTAGCCCAGGGGGTGTACACAGATACGCAGTATTTT.

A few counts support this clone. The CDR3 region has the DNA TGTGCCAGCAGAAGACTCGGGAACTACGAGCAGTACTTC. Translated, it gives CASRRLGNYEQYF. This chain uses TRBV27 with TRBJ2-7, with a possible D match to TRBD2 (5 bases). CDR1 is MNHEY and CDR2 is SMNVEV in the germline V gene (reference sequence). Trimming took off 6 bases at V and 3 bases at J, with 12 bases between the two ends. This CDR3 has 13 amino acids.

The chain links TRBV4-3 to TRBJ2-1, with a tentative D call TRBD2 (5 bases). Trimming removed 1 base at V and 2 bases at J, with 18 bases between. The CDR3 sequence is 18 residues long. Germline V CDR1 and CDR2: LGHNA, YSLEER. The CDR3 is CASSQVETGSAPYNEQFF. The CDR3 coding sequence is TGCGCCAGCAGCCAAGTAGAGACGGGGTCAGCCCCCTACAATGAGCAGTTCTTC.

The chain couples TRBV7-2 to TRBJ1-1; TRBD1 agrees at 9 bases. Germline CDR1 is SGHTA and CDR2 is FQGNSA. J lost 6 bases, V lost 5 bases, and 10 bases had no gene match. The CDR3 is 15 amino acids. As DNA, the CDR3 is TGTGCCAGCAGCCCCCGGACAGGGGTAGGAGCTGAAGCTTTCTTT. It encodes CASSPRTGVGAEAFF. Full variable domain (remainder filled in from reference TRBV7-2 and TRBJ1-1): GAGVSQSPSNKVTEKGKDVELRCDPISGHTALYWYRQSLGQGLEFLIYFQGNSAPDKSGLPSDRFSAERTGGSVSTLTIQRTQQEDSAVYLCASSPRTGVGAEAFFGQGTRLTVV.

J is TRBJ2-7 and V is TRBV28; TRBD1 matches at 7 bases. Trimming at V came to 6 bases and at J to 7 bases, leaving 12 bases not matched to a gene. The CDR3 runs 14 residues. Germline CDR1 MDHEN, CDR2 SYDVKM. This CDR3 reads CASRSGGAYGEQYF. The DNA of the CDR3 is TGTGCCAGCAGATCAGGGGGTGCCTATGGGGAGCAGTACTTC.

V gene TRBV19 combines with J gene TRBJ1-5, with D maybe TRBD1 (6 bases). The ends were cut back, 10 bases at V and 5 bases at J, with 18 bases in the middle. The CDR3 spans 14 residues. Looked up from germline, CDR1 is LNHDA and CDR2 is SQIVND (reference sequence). For the CDR3, the DNA is TGTGCCACCGGGGTCCTACAGGGTTATCAGCCCCAGCATTTT. Encoded protein: CATGVLQGYQPQHF.

The chain combines TRBV2 with TRBJ2-3, with 7 bases matching TRBD1. The CDR3 totals 15 residues. V was pared by 6 bases and J by 0 bases, with 6 bases of the junction left unmatched. Per the germline V gene, CDR1 is SNHLY and CDR2 is FYNNEI. The CDR3 DNA sequence: TGTGCCAGCAGCCTCGGGACAGTCAGCACAGATACGCAGTATTTT. Its protein is CASSLGTVSTDTQYF.